A single sample gave rise to the 21 T cell receptor beta chains below, sequenced in a study of cytomegalovirus exposure and HLA in healthy donors. PCR was performed using 60 Vbeta and 13 Jbeta primers. Some clones are missing from TCRdb's copy, which holds only in-frame ones; the method was immunoSEQ multiplex PCR. Here the sample spans 180,000 or so clones, 70% to 80% being singletons. The sequenced sample consisted of PBMCs. The source of these receptors is a young man in good health and CMV-seronegative.

The chain recombines TRBV11-2 with TRBJ1-2; no clear D. CDR1 and CDR2 from the germline V gene are SGHAT and FQNNGV. This CDR3 comprises 14 residues. V was pared by 3 bases and J by 2 bases, with 10 bases between. CDR3 in DNA: TGTGCCAGCAGCTTGGACGGACTAAACTATGGCTACACCTTC. Amino acid sequence: CASSLDGLNYGYTF.

Worth noting for this clone: The sample has other DNA sequences that encode this CDR3 too. The chain carries TRBV29-1 and TRBJ1-1; D remains ambiguous. V was shortened by 2 bases and J by 5 bases, with 18 bases between the two germline ends. Germline-derived CDR1 and CDR2 are SQVTM and ANQGSEA. The CDR3 has 15 amino acids. Here the CDR3 reads CSVEMRAQWGTEAFF. DNA for the CDR3: TGCAGCGTTGAAATGAGGGCCCAGTGGGGTACTGAAGCTTTCTTT.

The CDR3 here is CASSFQATEAFF. CDR3 nucleotide sequence: TGTGCCAGCAGTTTCCAGGCCACTGAAGCTTTCTTT. The gene calls are TRBV2 and TRBJ1-1; D gene unclear. The germline V gene encodes CDR1 SNHLY and CDR2 FYNNEI. The V and J ends lost 5 bases and 4 bases respectively, with 8 bases between them. The CDR3 loop spans 12 amino acids.

This chain links TRBV9 with TRBJ1-1, with 8 bases matching TRBD1. This CDR3 is 14 amino acids long. Germline V lookup: CDR1 SGDLS, CDR2 YYNGEE. V gave up 5 bases and J gave up 1 base; unmatched junction bases: 4. The CDR3 region is CASRTGGTNTEAFF. CDR3 bases: TGTGCCAGCAGAACAGGGGGAACGAACACTGAAGCTTTCTTT.

The rearrangement links TRBV28 to TRBJ1-3; D gene ambiguous. V was trimmed by 3 bases and J by 0 bases, leaving 6 bases between them. Germline CDR1 reads MDHEN; CDR2 reads SYDVKM. The CDR3 covers 14 residues. The CDR3 reads CASSFPSSGNTIYF. The DNA of the CDR3 is TGTGCCAGCAGTTTCCCGAGCTCTGGAAACACCATATATTTT.

This sequence joins TRBV9 and TRBJ2-7; D not resolved. The CDR3 runs 13 residues. V lost 4 bases and J lost 4, with 12 bases in between. Germline assignment: CDR1 SGDLS and CDR2 YYNGEE. The CDR3 DNA reads TGTGCCAGCAGCCTTCTCCCCACTTACGAGCAGTACTTC. As protein: CASSLLPTYEQYF.

On this clone itself: An end of the junction differs from the germline gene, which may be a read error. This chain links TRBV28 with TRBJ2-7; 8 nucleotides align to TRBD1. This CDR3 has 15 amino acids. Germline V gene sequence: CDR1 MDHEN, CDR2 SYDVKM. The CDR3 sequence is CAGSSTRDRTYEQYF. The CDR3 nucleotides read TGTGCCGGCAGTTCCACCCGGGACAGGACCTACGAGCAGTACTTC.

The V call is TRBV27, the J call TRBJ2-3; 9 nucleotides line up with TRBD2. From germline, CDR1 is MNHEY and CDR2 SMNVEV (reference sequence). J gave up 1 base and V 4 bases, and 3 bases lay outside the gene matches. The CDR3 has 15 amino acids. As DNA, the CDR3 is TGTGCCAGCAGTTCGGGGACTAGCCGCACAGATACGCAGTATTTT. Translated: CASSSGTSRTDTQYF.

The chain uses TRBV18 and TRBJ1-5; 7 nucleotides agree with TRBD1. Germline CDR1 is KGHSH and CDR2 is LQKENI. The ends lost 0 bases at V and 1 base at J; junction bases unmatched: 3. CDR3 length equals 16 residues. The CDR3 sequence is CASSPPAQGSNQPQHF. The CDR3 DNA sequence: TGTGCCAGCTCACCACCTGCACAGGGGAGCAATCAGCCCCAGCATTTT.

This rearrangement joins TRBV7-9 to TRBJ2-1, with D maybe TRBD1 (6 bases). Germline V lookup: CDR1 SEHNR, CDR2 FQNEAQ (reference sequence). There are 16 residues in the CDR3. V dropped 0 bases and J dropped 11 bases, with 20 bases sitting between them. The CDR3: CASSLAQGTLWGKQFF. As DNA, the CDR3 is TGTGCCAGCAGCTTAGCTCAGGGGACGTTGTGGGGGAAGCAGTTCTTC.

V usage is TRBV9 and J usage is TRBJ2-2; 7 bases match TRBD1. V lost 1 base, J lost 5 bases, and 8 bases stayed unmatched. The CDR3 has 16 residues. CDR1 and CDR2 (germline): SGDLS, YYNGEE. This chain's CDR3 is CASSVMTGTATGELFF. The CDR3, as DNA: TGTGCCAGCAGCGTAATGACCGGGACAGCTACCGGGGAGCTGTTTTTT.

The J gene is TRBJ1-3, the V gene TRBV30; D call uncertain. The CDR3 sequence is 11 residues long. The V gene's germline CDR1 is GTSNPN and CDR2 SVGIG (reference sequence). V was shortened by 2 bases and J by 4 bases, with 3 bases between the two germline ends. The CDR3 sequence: CAWSPGNTIYF. CDR3 nucleotides: TGTGCCTGGAGTCCGGGAAACACCATATATTTT.

V gene TRBV6-5 combines with J gene TRBJ2-1; 11 bases fit TRBD2. This CDR3 region has 15 residues. After removal of 5 bases from V and 3 bases from J, the junction contained 3 bases not matched to a gene. Germline values: CDR1 MNHEY, CDR2 SVGAGI. Here the CDR3 DNA reads TGTGCCAGCAGTCACGGGACTAGCGGCTACAATGAGCAGTTCTTC. Its translation: CASSHGTSGYNEQFF.

The chain uses TRBV7-2 and TRBJ2-1, with 10 bases aligning to TRBD2. Germline CDR1 reads SGHTA; CDR2 reads FQGNSA. The length of the CDR3 is 15 residues. V was pared by 6 bases and J by 7 bases, with 9 bases of the junction left unmatched. The CDR3 loop is CASRRGTSALNEQFF. The CDR3, as DNA: TGTGCCAGCAGGCGTGGGACTAGCGCCCTTAATGAGCAGTTCTTC.

Notes on this clone: The junction and the germline gene differ at one end; a read error may be behind it. The J gene is TRBJ1-3, the V gene TRBV5-4, with 9 positions matching TRBD1. The CDR3 sequence is 14 residues long. CDR1 SGHNT and CDR2 YYREEE come from the germline V gene (reference sequence). The CDR3 spells CASSRTGAGNTVYF. The CDR3 coding sequence is TGTGCCAGCAGCCGGACAGGGGCAGGAAACACCGTATATTTT.

This rearrangement joins TRBV2 to TRBJ1-2, with 11 bases that match TRBD1. The J segment lost 8 bases and the V segment lost 6 bases, leaving 5 bases of the junction unmatched. There are 13 residues in the CDR3. Germline V lookup: CDR1 SNHLY, CDR2 FYNNEI. The CDR3 region has the DNA TGTGCCAGCAGGACCGGGACAGGGGGAGGCTACACCTTC. This gives the protein CASRTGTGGGYTF. Supplemented by reference TRBV2 and TRBJ1-2, the full variable domain reads EPEVTQTPSHQVTQMGQEVILRCVPISNHLYFYWYRQILGQKVEFLVSFYNNEISEKSEIFDDQFSVERPDGSNFTLKIRSTKLEDSAMYFCASRTGTGGGYTFGSGTRLTVV.

The V call is TRBV7-6, the J call TRBJ2-5, with D possibly being TRBD1 (5 bases). Gene TRBJ2-7 matches the end of the DNA better, so the J call may be wrong. Per the germline V gene, CDR1 is SGHVS and CDR2 is FNYEAQ. The CDR3 covers 14 residues. Written as DNA, the CDR3 is TGTGCCAGCGCAGAAACCCCAGGGCCCTACGAGCAGTACTTC. It specifies CASAETPGPYEQYF.

The chain links TRBV27 to TRBJ1-5; D possibly corresponds to TRBD1 (6 bases). Germline loops: CDR1 MNHEY, CDR2 SMNVEV (reference sequence). CDR3 size: 16 residues. The ends were cut back, 6 bases at V and 4 bases at J, with 19 bases in the middle. The CDR3 here is CASSPEGVGINQPQHF. The CDR3 nucleotides read TGTGCCAGCAGCCCAGAGGGGGTGGGTATTAATCAGCCCCAGCATTTT.

The chain links TRBV6-5 to TRBJ1-6, with D unresolved. V lost 6 bases and J 6 bases, leaving 9 bases between the germline ends. Germline V gene data show CDR1 as MNHEY and CDR2 as SVGAGI. The CDR3 covers 13 residues. The CDR3 DNA reads TGTGCCAGCAGCACCTACTCTAATTCACCCCTCCACTTT. Translated: CASSTYSNSPLHF.

The chain combines TRBV28 with TRBJ2-1; 10 bases match TRBD2. J gave up 0 bases and V 5 bases, and 4 bases lay outside the gene matches. Germline V lookup: CDR1 MDHEN, CDR2 SYDVKM. The CDR3 contains 16 residues. In nucleotides, the CDR3 is TGTGCCAGCAGTGCATTAGCGGGGGGCTCCTACAATGAGCAGTTCTTC. This encodes CASSALAGGSYNEQFF.

This clone was seen once. The chain links TRBV6-5 to TRBJ1-5; the match to TRBD1 covers 7 bases. In germline, CDR1 is MNHEY, CDR2 SVGAGI. The V segment lost 6 bases and the J segment 4 bases; nucleotides outside the gene matches: 6. This CDR3 is built from 14 residues. CDR3 loop: CASSPGQRNQPQHF. Here the CDR3 DNA reads TGTGCCAGCAGCCCGGGACAGAGAAATCAGCCCCAGCATTTT.